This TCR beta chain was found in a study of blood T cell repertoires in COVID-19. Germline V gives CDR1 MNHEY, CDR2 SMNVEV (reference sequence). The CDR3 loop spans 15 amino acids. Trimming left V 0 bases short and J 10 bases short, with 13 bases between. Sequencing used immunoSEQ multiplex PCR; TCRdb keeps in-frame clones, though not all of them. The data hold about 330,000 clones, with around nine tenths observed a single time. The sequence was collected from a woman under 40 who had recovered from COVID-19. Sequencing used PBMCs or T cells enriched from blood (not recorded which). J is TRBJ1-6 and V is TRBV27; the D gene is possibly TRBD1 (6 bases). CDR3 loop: CASSLSVQGRSPLHF. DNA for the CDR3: TGTGCCAGCAGTTTATCCGTACAGGGAAGGTCACCCCTCCACTTT.